The 21 T cell receptor beta chains below come from one sample, sequenced in a study of blood T cell repertoires in COVID-19. Some clones are missing from TCRdb's copy, which holds only in-frame ones; the method was immunoSEQ multiplex PCR. The sample includes tens of thousands of clones, about nine tenths of them seen just once. The sample comprised peripheral blood. These receptors originate from a man between 60 and 75 years old with active COVID-19.

The rearrangement links TRBV6-5 to TRBJ1-1; unclear D gene. The CDR3 totals 13 residues. Per germline, CDR1 MNHEY and CDR2 SVGAGI. V lost 5 bases and J 3 bases, leaving 10 bases between the germline ends. DNA for the CDR3: TGTGCCAGCAGTACGGGGAAATACACTGAAGCTTTCTTT. Translation gives CASSTGKYTEAFF.

The gene calls are TRBV7-2 and TRBJ2-3, with a possible D match to TRBD1 (5 bases). CDR3 length equals 17 residues. Germline loops: CDR1 SGHTA, CDR2 FQGNSA. V was cut by 2 bases and J by 6 bases, with 21 bases left in between. The CDR3 DNA reads as TGTGCCAGCAGCTTACAGGAAGTGGGGCTCGCCGCGGATACGCAGTATTTT. It codes for CASSLQEVGLAADTQYF. The complete variable domain, with remaining parts taken from reference TRBV7-2 and TRBJ2-3, reads GAGVSQSPSNKVTEKGKDVELRCDPISGHTALYWYRQSLGQGLEFLIYFQGNSAPDKSGLPSDRFSAERTGGSVSTLTIQRTQQEDSAVYLCASSLQEVGLAADTQYFGPGTRLTVL.

The rearrangement joins TRBV5-1 to TRBJ1-4, with a weak D call TRBD1 (5 bases). The CDR3 runs to 16 residues. V shed 0 bases and J shed 0 bases, with 9 bases lying between them. CDR1 and CDR2 (germline): SGHRS, YFSETQ. The CDR3 spells CASSLAGGATNEKLFF. The CDR3 DNA reads TGCGCCAGCAGCTTGGCCGGGGGGGCAACTAATGAAAAACTGTTTTTT.

For the CDR3, the DNA is TGTGCCAGCAGTGTGTCAGCGTCGGGATCCTATAATTCACCCCTCCACTTT. This gives the protein CASSVSASGSYNSPLHF. V is TRBV2 and J is TRBJ1-6; the D is unclear. Germline CDR1 SNHLY, CDR2 FYNNEI. Between the trimmed V and J ends, which lost 4 bases and 1 base, there was a span of 14 bases. The CDR3 sequence is 17 residues long.

V and J are TRBV9 and TRBJ1-4, with D perhaps matching TRBD1 (5 bases). CDR1 is SGDLS, CDR2 YYNGEE, per germline. This CDR3 is built from 15 residues. Trimming stripped 0 bases from V and 10 bases from J, with 16 bases between. The CDR3 DNA reads TGTGCCAGCAGCGTAGGGGAACAGACAGTCGGAAAACTGTTTTTT. Its translation is CASSVGEQTVGKLFF.

This sequence joins TRBV3-1 (or the pseudogene TRBV3-2) and TRBJ1-1, with unresolved D. This CDR3 is built from 15 residues. Germline loops: CDR1 LGHDT, CDR2 YNNKEL (reference sequence). V lost 1 base to trimming and J lost 4 bases, with 13 bases between them. Written as DNA, the CDR3 is TGTGCCAGCAGCCAAGCGGGTCCGGGTGCCACTGAAGCTTTCTTT. This gives the protein CASSQAGPGATEAFF.

This chain links TRBV28 with TRBJ1-5; the D gene is possibly TRBD1 (6 bases). V shed 5 bases and J shed 7 bases, with 18 bases lying between them. The germline V gene encodes CDR1 MDHEN and CDR2 SYDVKM. The CDR3 sequence is 15 residues long. CDR3 sequence: CASSRTTNQGQPQHF. The CDR3 DNA follows: TGTGCCAGCAGTAGGACAACTAACCAGGGGCAGCCCCAGCATTTT.

This chain uses TRBV5-1 with TRBJ1-5; D not resolved. V was shortened by 1 base and J by 6 bases, with 8 bases between the two germline ends. Germline CDR1 SGHRS, CDR2 YFSETQ. CDR3 length: 13 amino acids. In DNA, the CDR3 is TGCGCCAGCAGCTTGAATATCGGTCAGCCCCAGCATTTT. Translation gives CASSLNIGQPQHF.

The V gene is TRBV28, the J gene TRBJ2-2; 9 bases are shared with TRBD2. Germline values: CDR1 MDHEN, CDR2 SYDVKM. After removal of 4 bases from V and 1 base from J, the junction contained 4 bases not matched to a gene. The CDR3 is made up of 16 amino acids. CDR3 nucleotide sequence: TGTGCCAGCAGTTCACCGACTAGCGGGAACACCGGGGAGCTGTTTTTT. Encoded protein: CASSSPTSGNTGELFF.

V gene TRBV5-4 combines with J gene TRBJ2-1; 9 nucleotides agree with TRBD2. This CDR3 comprises 15 residues. Trimming at V came to 0 bases and at J to 7 bases, leaving 5 bases not matched to a gene. Per germline, CDR1 SGHNT and CDR2 YYREEE (reference sequence). This chain's CDR3 is CASSLAGGGANEQFF. In DNA form, the CDR3 reads TGTGCCAGCAGCTTGGCTGGCGGGGGGGCGAATGAGCAGTTCTTC.

This chain connects TRBV7-6 to TRBJ2-1; 7 bases are shared with TRBD2. CDR3 length equals 16 residues. The J segment lost 0 bases and the V segment lost 2 bases, leaving 4 bases of the junction unmatched. Germline V gene lookup returns CDR1 SGHVS and CDR2 FNYEAQ. This CDR3 is CASSLLAASSYNEQFF. In DNA form, the CDR3 reads TGTGCCAGCAGCTTACTAGCGGCTAGCTCCTACAATGAGCAGTTCTTC.

The rearrangement joins TRBV4-1 to TRBJ1-6, with TRBD1 matching 9 bases. V was pared by 0 bases and J by 10 bases, with 13 bases of the junction left unmatched. Germline CDR1 reads MGHRA; CDR2 reads YSYEKL. The CDR3 covers 18 residues. The CDR3 DNA reads TGCGCCAGCAGCCAAGATCCTCTAACAGGGGGCATGGTGTCACCCCTCCACTTT. Amino acid sequence: CASSQDPLTGGMVSPLHF.

The V call is TRBV6-4, the J call TRBJ2-3; no clear D. The CDR3 runs to 11 residues. Germline V gene lookup returns CDR1 MRHNA and CDR2 SNTAGT. The V end was cut by 4 bases, the J end by 6 bases, with 5 bases between. The DNA of the CDR3 is TGTGCCAGCAGTGGTCAGGATACGCAGTATTTT. It yields the protein CASSGQDTQYF.

This clone was found a few times. The rearrangement joins TRBV7-9 to TRBJ1-6, with 8 positions matching TRBD1. This CDR3 contains 13 residues. Germline lookup yields CDR1 SEHNR and CDR2 FQNEAQ (reference sequence). With V trimmed by 4 bases and J by 8 bases, 1 base remained unmatched. For the CDR3, the DNA is TGTGCCAGCAGCTCAGGGGGCTATTCACCCCTCCACTTT. It codes for CASSSGGYSPLHF.

The chain recombines TRBV5-4 with TRBJ2-5; 10 nucleotides align to TRBD2. In germline, CDR1 is SGHNT, CDR2 YYREEE (reference sequence). V lost 4 bases and J lost 5; bases outside the gene matches: 5. The length of the CDR3 is 14 residues. The chain's CDR3 is CASSGAGGLETQYF. The CDR3 DNA is TGTGCCAGCAGCGGAGCGGGGGGGCTTGAGACCCAGTACTTC.

This clone was recorded once. CDR3 sequence reads: CASSFAVGGEGSPFF. The CDR3, as DNA: TGTGCCAGCAGCTTTGCGGTAGGAGGGGAGGGGAGCCCGTTCTTT. The J gene is TRBJ1-1, the V gene TRBV5-8; D possibly corresponds to TRBD1 (5 bases). The CDR3 sequence is 15 residues long. Germline V gene data show CDR1 as SGHTS and CDR2 as YDEGEE. Trimming pared 2 bases from V and 14 bases from J, leaving 25 bases between. Full variable domain (missing parts from reference TRBV5-8 and TRBJ1-1): EAGVTQSPTHLIKTRGQQATLRCSPISGHTSVYWYQQALGLGLQFLLWYDEGEERNRGNFPPRFSGRQFPNYSSELNVNALELEDSALYLCASSFAVGGEGSPFFGQGTRLTVV.

The chain couples TRBV5-1 to TRBJ2-1, with TRBD1 matching 10 bases. Trimming at V came to 4 bases and at J to 4 bases, leaving 11 bases not matched to a gene. In germline, CDR1 is SGHRS, CDR2 YFSETQ. The CDR3 has 17 amino acids. CDR3 in DNA: TGCGCCAGCAGCCCCCGGGACAGGGGTAATTTTTACAATGAGCAGTTCTTC. Its translation: CASSPRDRGNFYNEQFF.

The chain links TRBV5-5 to TRBJ2-7, with D unresolved. CDR1 and CDR2 (germline): SGHKS, YYEKEE (reference sequence). V was clipped by 6 bases and J by 3 bases, with 10 bases between them. This CDR3 comprises 12 residues. As DNA, the CDR3 is TGTGCCAGCAACGAACATTTCTACGAGCAGTACTTC. Translating it yields CASNEHFYEQYF.

The genes are TRBV3-1 (or the pseudogene TRBV3-2) and TRBJ2-1; 11 bases align to TRBD2. V was clipped by 0 bases and J by 12 bases; unmatched bases: 10. CDR3 length: 16 residues. Per germline, CDR1 LGHDT and CDR2 YNNKEL (reference sequence). CDR3 region: CASSQDRLAGGPGQFF. CDR3 nucleotide sequence: TGTGCCAGCAGCCAAGATCGGCTAGCGGGAGGCCCGGGGCAGTTCTTC.

DNA for the CDR3: TGTGCCAGCAGCTTCCCGACTAGCGGGCGCACAGATACGCAGTATTTT. Its translation is CASSFPTSGRTDTQYF. J is TRBJ2-3 and V is TRBV9, with 10 nucleotides matching TRBD2. Germline V gives CDR1 SGDLS, CDR2 YYNGEE. This CDR3 is built from 16 residues. V was pared by 4 bases and J by 1 base, with 6 bases of the junction left unmatched.

The CDR3, as DNA: TGTGCCATCAGTGAACAGGCGAGCACAGATACGCAGTATTTT. Translation gives CAISEQASTDTQYF. This rearrangement joins TRBV10-3 to TRBJ2-3, with D tentatively TRBD1 (5 bases). The CDR3 runs 14 residues. The V end was cut by 3 bases, the J end by 0 bases, with 7 bases between. Per the germline V gene, CDR1 is ENHRY and CDR2 is SYGVKD.